At least ten counts were recorded for the clone carrying this TCR beta chain. As yet, its antigen is unknown. The sample originates from a study of metastatic and nonmetastatic thyroid tumors. For the study at large: Repertoires from malignant and benign thyroid patients were compared across blood and tumor or nodule tissue.

Each patient came to thyroid surgery without any prior treatment (of any kind). The CDR3 runs 17 residues. With 5 bases clipped from V and 5 bases from J, the junction kept 7 bases outside the gene matches. Germline V gene sequence: CDR1 ENHRY, CDR2 SYGVKD. The study's findings and limits: Reportedly, malignant thyroid tumors had significantly higher TCR beta diversity than benign nodules, in blood and tumor.

TCRdb reanalyzed the PCR reads with MiXCR. The sample has 35,000 to 45,000 clones, about 12% seen once. This sequence was found in a male donor with papillary thyroid cancer or a benign thyroid nodule (not recorded which). Some clones in this sample may be carry-over from other donors' samples. The gene calls are TRBV10-3 and TRBJ2-2, with 14 bases identical to TRBD2. The specimen was blood. In DNA form, the CDR3 reads TGTGCCATCAGTACGGGACTAGCGGGAGTGGGGACCGGGGAGCTGTTTTTT. Protein: CAISTGLAGVGTGELFF.